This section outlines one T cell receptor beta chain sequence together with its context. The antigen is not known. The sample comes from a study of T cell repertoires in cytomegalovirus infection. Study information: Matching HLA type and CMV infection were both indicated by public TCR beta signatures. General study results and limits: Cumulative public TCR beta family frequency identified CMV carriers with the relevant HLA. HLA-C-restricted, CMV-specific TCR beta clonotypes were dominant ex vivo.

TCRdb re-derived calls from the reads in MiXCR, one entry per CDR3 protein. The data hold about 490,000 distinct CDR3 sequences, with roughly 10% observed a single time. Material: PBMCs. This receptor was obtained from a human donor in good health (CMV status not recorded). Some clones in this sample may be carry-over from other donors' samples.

CDR3 sequence reads: CATSRRLAGGTDTQYF. The DNA of the CDR3 is TGTGCCACCAGCCGAAGACTAGCGGGGGGGACAGATACGCAGTATTTT. The chain is built from TRBV15 and TRBJ2-3; 14 bases fit TRBD2. The CDR3 runs to 16 residues. Germline V gene lookup returns CDR1 LNHNV and CDR2 YYDKDF (reference sequence). With V trimmed by 5 bases and J by 3 bases, 4 bases remained unmatched.